Following are 24 T cell receptor beta chains from one sample sequenced in a study of beta chain features in type 1 diabetes. Study-wide results and limits: Shorter TCRB CDR3s, moderately but significantly so, marked every one of the four CD4+ subsets in Type 1 diabetes patients.

No antigen has been identified for these receptors. Every isolated RNA sample was fully reverse transcribed, so sequencing captured expressed TCRB transcripts. Produced via immunoSEQ multiplex PCR; TCRdb's table is partial and in-frame only. The sample shows around 710,000 clones, 12% of them seen only once. Sequenced sample: naive CD4+ T cells from blood. The source of these receptors is a man aged 25-45 years with type 1 diabetes.

The chain has TRBV7-6 and TRBJ2-5; 9 bases map to TRBD1. The CDR3 has 19 residues. The V and J ends lost 5 bases and 4 bases, in that order; junction bases with no gene match: 20. From germline, CDR1 is SGHVS and CDR2 FNYEAQ. CDR3 sequence: CASSVRSTPGQGGAETQYF. CDR3 DNA sequence: TGTGCCAGCAGCGTGAGATCCACCCCGGGACAGGGAGGGGCAGAGACCCAGTACTTC.

The V and J genes are TRBV9 and TRBJ1-2; D uncertain. V lost 0 bases to trimming and J lost 0 bases, with 9 bases between them. This CDR3 spans 15 amino acids. The germline gives CDR1 SGDLS, CDR2 YYNGEE. The CDR3 nucleotides read TGTGCCAGCAGCGTAGATCTGGGATCTAACTATGGCTACACCTTC. It codes for CASSVDLGSNYGYTF.

This clone appeared a few times. The V gene is TRBV10-2, the J gene TRBJ1-5, with TRBD1 as a possible D gene (5 bases). Germline V gene lookup returns CDR1 WSHSY and CDR2 SAAADI. Trimming removed 4 bases at V and 5 bases at J, with 9 bases between. The length of the CDR3 is 13 residues. The CDR3 DNA reads TGCGCCAGCAGTGTAACAGGCGATCAGCCCCAGCATTTT. This sequence encodes CASSVTGDQPQHF.

This clone has just a few counts. V usage is TRBV4-3 and J usage is TRBJ1-2; TRBD1 agrees at 7 bases. Per germline, CDR1 LGHNA and CDR2 YSLEER. The junction had 12 bases not matched to a gene; V was cut back by 0 bases and J by 2 bases. The CDR3 is 18 amino acids. CDR3 sequence reads: CASSQDWRQGSGNYGYTF. CDR3 coding DNA: TGCGCCAGCAGCCAAGATTGGAGACAGGGTTCGGGAAACTATGGCTACACCTTC.

This clone was seen a few times. This chain uses TRBV18 with TRBJ1-6, with D possibly matching TRBD1 (5 bases). The CDR3 contains 15 residues. Germline V gene data show CDR1 as KGHSH and CDR2 as LQKENI. V shed 4 bases and J shed 7 bases, with 14 bases lying between them. The CDR3 loop is CASSLHGGGNSPLHF. CDR3 nucleotide sequence: TGTGCCAGCTCACTCCACGGGGGAGGGAATTCACCCCTCCACTTT.

The rearrangement links TRBV28 to TRBJ1-2; D is unclear. The V gene lost 4 bases and the J gene lost 10 bases, with 10 bases spanning the gap. CDR1 and CDR2 (germline): MDHEN, SYDVKM. This CDR3 is 11 amino acids long. The CDR3 bases are TGTGCCAGCAGTTCCCCCCGGGCCTACACCTTC. It translates to CASSSPRAYTF.

This clone was observed a handful of times. V is TRBV19 and J is TRBJ1-5; D is possibly TRBD1 (5 bases). The germline V and J ends were trimmed by 3 bases and 5 bases, with 11 bases remaining between them. The CDR3 runs 14 residues. Per germline, CDR1 LNHDA and CDR2 SQIVND (reference sequence). CDR3: CASSMQGADQPQHF. Written as DNA, the CDR3 is TGTGCCAGTAGTATGCAAGGGGCAGATCAGCCCCAGCATTTT.

The sample holds a few counts of this clone. This rearrangement joins TRBV4-3 to TRBJ2-2; 9 bases fit TRBD2. Germline V gives CDR1 LGHNA, CDR2 YSLEER. The CDR3 has 17 residues. J was trimmed by 2 bases and V by 6 bases; bases with no gene match: 10. CDR3 in amino acids: CASRRHEGTSNTGELFF. CDR3 in DNA: TGCGCCAGCAGGCGCCATGAAGGGACTAGCAACACCGGGGAGCTGTTTTTT.

V gene TRBV6-6 combines with J gene TRBJ2-7, with 7 bases fitting TRBD1. This CDR3 comprises 13 residues. J gave up 6 bases and V 6 bases, and 8 bases lay outside the gene matches. The germline gives CDR1 MNHNY, CDR2 SVGAGI (reference sequence). CDR3 amino acids: CASRSEGAGEQYF. The CDR3 region has the DNA TGTGCCAGCAGGTCCGAGGGGGCTGGCGAGCAGTACTTC.

This clone was counted a few times. The chain couples TRBV4-2 to TRBJ1-2; 7 bases map to TRBD1. Germline V gives CDR1 LGHNA, CDR2 YNFKEQ. J was trimmed by 2 bases and V by 0 bases; bases with no gene match: 3. The CDR3 is 15 residues long. In DNA form, the CDR3 reads TGTGCCAGCAGCCAAGAAGGGACAGAGAACTATGGCTACACCTTC. Amino acids: CASSQEGTENYGYTF.

The sample holds a few counts of this clone. The chain recombines TRBV13 with TRBJ1-2; D is unresolved. CDR1 is PRHDT, CDR2 FYEKMQ, per germline (reference sequence). V shed 3 bases and J shed 8 bases, with 16 bases lying between them. This CDR3 spans 14 amino acids. The CDR3 DNA is TGTGCCAGCAGCTTGGCCCGACCTTTAGTGGGCTACACCTTC. This gives the protein CASSLARPLVGYTF.

CDR3 nucleotide sequence: TGTGCCAGCGGACAAGGCTCCCGCGAGCAGTACTTC. Amino acid sequence: CASGQGSREQYF. The chain carries TRBV6-5 and TRBJ2-7; TRBD1 might be the D (5 bases). Between the trimmed V and J ends, which lost 8 bases and 6 bases, there was a span of 14 bases. Germline V CDR1 and CDR2: MNHEY, SVGAGI. This CDR3 has 12 residues.

This clone appeared a few times. The V call is TRBV5-5, the J call TRBJ2-6; tentatively, D is TRBD1 (5 bases). Deletions cut 4 bases from V and 2 bases from J, with 13 bases between. This CDR3 is 16 amino acids long. CDR1 is SGHKS and CDR2 is YYEKEE in the germline V gene (reference sequence). The CDR3 DNA is TGTGCCAGCAGCCCTTTTCAGGGTGCTGGGGCCAACGTCCTGACTTTC. Translation: CASSPFQGAGANVLTF.

The chain recombines TRBV11-3 with TRBJ2-3; D remains unclear. The germline V and J ends were trimmed by 1 base and 0 bases, with 5 bases remaining between them. The CDR3 is 14 residues long. Germline V gene data show CDR1 as SGHNT and CDR2 as YENEEA. The CDR3, as DNA: TGTGCCAGCAGCTTAGCCCAGAGCACAGATACGCAGTATTTT. Amino acid sequence: CASSLAQSTDTQYF. The full variable domain, completed using reference TRBV11-3 and TRBJ2-3, is EAGVVQSPRYKIIEKKQPVAFWCNPISGHNTLYWYLQNLGQGPELLIRYENEEAVDDSQLPKDRFSAERLKGVDSTLKIQPAELGDSAVYLCASSLAQSTDTQYFGPGTRLTVL.

The chain couples TRBV9 to TRBJ2-1, with 8 positions matching TRBD2. From germline, CDR1 is SGDLS and CDR2 YYNGEE. The CDR3 sequence is 16 residues long. V dropped 0 bases and J dropped 3; count of bases not matched to a gene: 5. CDR3 region: CASSVGSGGFYNEQFF. CDR3 DNA: TGTGCCAGCAGCGTAGGGAGCGGGGGTTTCTACAATGAGCAGTTCTTC.

Concerning this clone: Other DNA variants within this sample encode the same CDR3. V usage is TRBV5-4 and J usage is TRBJ1-6, with D perhaps matching TRBD1 (5 bases). This CDR3 has 13 amino acids. Germline loops: CDR1 SGHNT, CDR2 YYREEE (reference sequence). Trimming removed 4 bases from V and 7 bases from J, with 9 bases in between. The CDR3 DNA reads TGTGCCAGCAGCCTCGAGGGGAATTCACCCCTCCACTTT. This sequence encodes CASSLEGNSPLHF.

The chain couples TRBV7-7 to TRBJ2-5; D is unresolved. V shed 6 bases and J shed 0 bases, with 11 bases lying between them. Germline V CDR1 and CDR2: SSHAT, FNYEAQ (reference sequence). The CDR3 is 14 residues long. CDR3 DNA sequence: TGTGCCAGCAGTGCCGTGGGAAACCAAGAGACCCAGTACTTC. It encodes CASSAVGNQETQYF.

This clone occurred a few times. The rearrangement links TRBV5-1 to TRBJ1-4, with 8 bases fitting TRBD1. After removal of 5 bases from V and 7 bases from J, the junction contained 13 bases not matched to a gene. The CDR3 has 16 residues. The germline V gene has CDR1 SGHRS and CDR2 YFSETQ. DNA of the CDR3: TGCGCCAGCAGTCTCACCCCAGGGGGCGCGGGTGAAAAACTGTTTTTT. It codes for CASSLTPGGAGEKLFF.

This chain connects TRBV5-4 to TRBJ2-7; TRBD2 agrees at 10 bases. The CDR3 is 14 residues long. The junction had 9 bases not matched to a gene; V was cut back by 5 bases and J by 7 bases. Germline V gives CDR1 SGHNT, CDR2 YYREEE (reference sequence). The CDR3 bases are TGTGCCAGCAGTCGAGCGGGGGGGCCGGGTGAGCAGTACTTC. Encoded protein: CASSRAGGPGEQYF.

This clone was observed a few times. The gene calls are TRBV7-9 and TRBJ2-7; D is undetermined. V was clipped by 4 bases and J by 0 bases, with 13 bases between them. Germline CDR1 and CDR2: SEHNR and FQNEAQ (reference sequence). CDR3 length: 15 residues. In nucleotides, the CDR3 is TGTGCCAGCAGCTCGATGCAGGTGAGCTCCTACGAGCAGTACTTC. Its translation is CASSSMQVSSYEQYF.

V usage is TRBV7-3 and J usage is TRBJ1-2; 12 bases agree with TRBD1. The V segment lost 4 bases and the J segment 6 bases; nucleotides outside the gene matches: 0. CDR1 is SGHTA, CDR2 FQGTGA, per germline. CDR3 length: 13 amino acids. CDR3 residues: CASSWDRGHGYTF. The DNA for the CDR3 is TGTGCCAGCAGCTGGGACAGGGGGCATGGCTACACCTTC.

This clone was recorded a few times. The chain has TRBV28 and TRBJ2-3, with 9 bases aligning to TRBD2. The length of the CDR3 is 15 residues. Germline lookup yields CDR1 MDHEN and CDR2 SYDVKM. Trimming cost V 2 bases and J 2 bases; bases outside gene matches: 2. CDR3 DNA sequence: TGTGCCAGCAGTTTAAGCGGGGGGAACACAGATACGCAGTATTTT. This encodes CASSLSGGNTDTQYF.

V usage is TRBV7-2 and J usage is TRBJ1-2, with unresolved D. Germline V gene lookup returns CDR1 SGHTA and CDR2 FQGNSA. This CDR3 is 13 amino acids long. Trimming took 7 bases from V and 8 from J, leaving 17 bases between them. The CDR3 DNA reads as TGTGCCAGCACTCTACCTCCGTACGGGGGCTACACCTTC. Protein: CASTLPPYGGYTF.

This clone was picked up a small number of times. J is TRBJ1-6 and V is TRBV19; 8 bases are a match to TRBD1. Trimming at V came to 6 bases and at J to 10 bases, leaving 5 bases not matched to a gene. Germline V CDR1 and CDR2: LNHDA, SQIVND (reference sequence). The CDR3 loop spans 13 amino acids. DNA for the CDR3: TGTGCCAGTAGGGGACAGGTCTCGTCACCCCTCCACTTT. This codes for CASRGQVSSPLHF.